A single sample gave rise to the 25 T cell receptor beta chains below, sequenced in a study of blood T cell repertoires in COVID-19. The method was immunoSEQ multiplex PCR; TCRdb's version includes in-frame clones alone and lacks a portion of them. The table includes over 85,000 clones, over 65% detected once. The sequencing input was peripheral blood. These receptors originate from a woman older than 75 with acute or convalescent COVID-19.

This clone came up once. The genes are TRBV21-1 and TRBJ2-7; whether TRBD2, the table's D call, matches the DNA was not checked. TRBV21-1 is a pseudogene locus. The CDR3 has 16 residues. The CDR3 nucleotides are TGTGCCAGCAGCAGAGGGACTGCCGGGGGGGTCCACGAGCAGTACTTC. As protein: CASSRGTAGGVHEQYF.

On this clone: Other DNA sequences of this sample code for an identical CDR3. The chain couples TRBV5-1 to TRBJ2-3, with TRBD1 as a possible D gene (5 bases). Germline CDR1 and CDR2: SGHRS and YFSETQ. The CDR3 runs 15 residues. Trimming removed 0 bases from V and 0 bases from J, with 8 bases in between. The CDR3 nucleotides are TGCGCCAGCAGCTTGGGGGGCCCAAGCACAGATACGCAGTATTTT. Protein: CASSLGGPSTDTQYF. Full variable domain (rest looked up from reference TRBV5-1 and TRBJ2-3): KAGVTQTPRYLIKTRGQQVTLSCSPISGHRSVSWYQQTPGQGLQFLFEYFSETQRNKGNFPGRFSGRQFSNSRSEMNVSTLELGDSALYLCASSLGGPSTDTQYFGPGTRLTVL.

The V call is TRBV10-2, the J call TRBJ2-5, with TRBD2 identical over 12 bases. Trimming took 8 bases from V and 9 from J; bases not matched to a gene: 7. This CDR3 comprises 13 residues. Per germline, CDR1 WSHSY and CDR2 SAAADI. This chain's CDR3 is CASRTSGAPAQYF. The CDR3 nucleotides are TGCGCCAGCCGGACTAGCGGGGCCCCGGCCCAGTACTTC.

CDR3 loop: CASSSPGQGAQETQYF. Here the CDR3 DNA reads TGTGCCAGCAGTTCCCCGGGACAGGGGGCCCAAGAGACCCAGTACTTC. The chain uses TRBV6-5 and TRBJ2-5, with TRBD1 matching over 12 bases. CDR1 and CDR2 from the germline V gene are MNHEY and SVGAGI. Trimming removed 4 bases from V and 1 base from J; junction bases left unmatched: 4. The CDR3 sequence is 16 residues long.

The genes are TRBV19 and TRBJ1-4, with TRBD1 matching over 7 bases. The CDR3 spans 15 residues. Per the germline V gene, CDR1 is LNHDA and CDR2 is SQIVND (reference sequence). After removal of 4 bases from V and 7 bases from J, the junction contained 9 bases not matched to a gene. CDR3 coding DNA: TGTGCCAGTAGTAACCACAGGGGAGGCACTGAAAAACTGTTTTTT. Translated, it gives CASSNHRGGTEKLFF.

This chain links TRBV28 with TRBJ2-5; 10 nucleotides agree with TRBD2. CDR3 length: 15 residues. Looked up from germline, CDR1 is MDHEN and CDR2 is SYDVKM. The trim removed 6 bases at V and 2 bases at J, leaving 6 bases unmatched. CDR3 sequence: CASRPSGRGQETQYF. The CDR3 bases are TGTGCCAGCAGACCTAGCGGGAGAGGGCAAGAGACCCAGTACTTC.

The rearrangement joins TRBV7-9 to TRBJ1-2; no reliable D call. The V end was cut by 4 bases, the J end by 5 bases, with 14 bases between. CDR1 SEHNR and CDR2 FQNEAQ come from the germline V gene (reference sequence). The CDR3 has 14 residues. CDR3 sequence: CASSSTGFDYGYTF. The CDR3 DNA sequence: TGTGCCAGCAGCTCGACTGGGTTTGATTATGGCTACACCTTC.

The chain carries TRBV9 and TRBJ2-1; 8 nucleotides agree with TRBD2. The CDR3 has 15 residues. With V trimmed by 3 bases and J by 6 bases, 8 bases remained unmatched. Germline values: CDR1 SGDLS, CDR2 YYNGEE. Written as DNA, the CDR3 is TGTGCCAGCAGCGAGGAAGCGGGGGTATTCAATGAGCAGTTCTTC. Translated, it gives CASSEEAGVFNEQFF.

The rearrangement joins TRBV7-8 to TRBJ2-5; TRBD1 matches at 7 bases. This CDR3 region has 15 residues. The junction had 10 bases not matched to a gene; V was cut back by 5 bases and J by 4 bases. CDR1 and CDR2 (germline): SGHVS, FQNEAQ. The CDR3 region is CASSRGQARGETQYF. The CDR3 bases are TGTGCCAGCAGCCGAGGACAGGCACGGGGAGAGACCCAGTACTTC.

This clone came up a few times. V is TRBV18 and J is TRBJ2-1; TRBD1 aligns across 10 bases. The CDR3 is 15 residues long. Germline trimming cut 2 bases from V and 3 bases from J; bases unmatched to any gene: 1. The germline CDR1 and CDR2 sequences are KGHSH and LQKENI. This CDR3 reads CASSPGTGDYNEQFF. The CDR3 DNA follows: TGTGCCAGCTCACCAGGGACAGGGGACTACAATGAGCAGTTCTTC.

V gene TRBV3-1 (or the pseudogene TRBV3-2) combines with J gene TRBJ2-7; the match to TRBD1 covers 9 bases. V gave up 3 bases and J gave up 5 bases; unmatched junction bases: 11. The length of the CDR3 is 16 residues. The germline V gene encodes CDR1 LGHDT and CDR2 YNNKEL (reference sequence). The CDR3 region has the DNA TGTGCCAGCAGCCAGACTCGGGGACAGGGTGCCGACGAGCAGTACTTC. Its protein product is CASSQTRGQGADEQYF.

The gene calls are TRBV19 and TRBJ2-7; 9 nucleotides align to TRBD1. Germline lookup yields CDR1 LNHDA and CDR2 SQIVND (reference sequence). V trimming: 2 bases; J trimming: 0 bases; junction bases outside the gene matches: 5. This CDR3 contains 16 residues. The CDR3 protein is CASSIRGQGSSYEQYF. The CDR3 nucleotides read TGTGCCAGTAGTATAAGGGGACAGGGCAGCTCCTACGAGCAGTACTTC. Supplemented by reference TRBV19 and TRBJ2-7, the full variable domain reads DGGITQSPKYLFRKEGQNVTLSCEQNLNHDAMYWYRQDPGQGLRLIYYSQIVNDFQKGDIAEGYSVSREKKESFPLTVTSAQKNPTAFYLCASSIRGQGSSYEQYFGPGTRLTVT.

This clone was recorded only once. This chain's CDR3 is CASSDPTGADSPLHF. In DNA form, the CDR3 reads TGTGCCAGCAGCGATCCGACAGGGGCCGATTCACCCCTCCACTTT. This sequence joins TRBV28 and TRBJ1-6; 8 bases fit TRBD1. Germline V gene data show CDR1 as MDHEN and CDR2 as SYDVKM. The ends lost 6 bases at V and 8 bases at J; junction bases unmatched: 9. This CDR3 contains 15 residues.

This chain connects TRBV19 to TRBJ2-7; 8 bases match TRBD1. CDR1 and CDR2 (germline): LNHDA, SQIVND (reference sequence). This CDR3 has 13 residues. V lost 8 bases to trimming and J lost 3 bases; unmatched junction nucleotides: 6. Written as DNA, the CDR3 is TGTGCCAGTCACGGGGACAGGATCTACGAGCAGTACTTC. Protein: CASHGDRIYEQYF.

This rearrangement joins TRBV9 to TRBJ1-6; TRBD1 matches 9 bases. Per germline, CDR1 SGDLS and CDR2 YYNGEE. There are 15 residues in the CDR3. The trim removed 7 bases at V and 10 bases at J, leaving 12 bases unmatched. DNA for the CDR3: TGTGCCAGCCAACATACCGGGACAGGGTTCTCACCCCTCCACTTT. Protein product: CASQHTGTGFSPLHF.

In its sample, this clone was seen once. The J gene is TRBJ2-2, the V gene TRBV23-1; tentative D call: TRBD2 (7 bases). TRBV23-1 is an ORF, and what it does is uncertain. Trimming removed 0 bases at V and 6 bases at J, with 20 bases between. This CDR3 region has 18 residues. CDR3 sequence (DNA): TGCGCCAGCAGTCAATCGCGGGAGCACCGGGGGGCCGCCGGGGAGCTGTTTTTT. Translation: CASSQSREHRGAAGELFF.

The chain joins TRBV6-2 or TRBV6-3 to TRBJ2-7; 7 nucleotides align to TRBD2. CDR1 is MNHEY, CDR2 SVGEGT, per germline. V dropped 7 bases and J dropped 3; count of bases not matched to a gene: 12. The CDR3 covers 15 residues. In DNA form, the CDR3 reads TGTGCCAGCACCCCCATGGCTAGCGGTTTCTACGAGCAGTACTTC. This codes for CASTPMASGFYEQYF.

The chain uses TRBV3-1 (or the pseudogene TRBV3-2) and TRBJ1-1; D is ambiguous. With 2 bases removed from V and 9 bases from J, the gap between germline ends came to 10 bases. The CDR3 loop spans 12 amino acids. Germline V gene sequence: CDR1 LGHDT, CDR2 YNNKEL (reference sequence). The CDR3 here is CASSQYGRQAFF. CDR3 DNA: TGTGCCAGCAGCCAATACGGGAGACAAGCTTTCTTT.

The chain is built from TRBV3-1 (or the pseudogene TRBV3-2) and TRBJ2-5; TRBD2 agrees at 15 bases. The CDR3 length is 20 residues. The germline V gene encodes CDR1 LGHDT and CDR2 YNNKEL (reference sequence). Germline trimming cut 1 base from V and 2 bases from J; bases unmatched to any gene: 11. The CDR3 here is CASSQGSGLAGGPRQETQYF. The CDR3 nucleotides read TGTGCCAGCAGCCAAGGGTCCGGACTAGCGGGGGGGCCGCGGCAAGAGACCCAGTACTTC.

This clone has only one observation. V gene TRBV28 combines with J gene TRBJ2-6; the D is unclear. CDR1 and CDR2 (germline): MDHEN, SYDVKM. The ends were cut back, 7 bases at V and 0 bases at J, with 4 bases in the middle. The CDR3 extends over 13 amino acids. CDR3 in DNA: TGTGCCAGCATATCCTCTGGGGCCAACGTCCTGACTTTC. This codes for CASISSGANVLTF.

The gene calls are TRBV5-1 and TRBJ2-2, with a tentative D call TRBD1 (6 bases). CDR3 length: 14 residues. Germline V gene lookup returns CDR1 SGHRS and CDR2 YFSETQ. Trimming pared 4 bases from V and 2 bases from J, leaving 9 bases between. The CDR3 here is CASSTGHNTGELFF. Written as DNA, the CDR3 is TGCGCCAGCAGCACAGGGCATAACACCGGGGAGCTGTTTTTT.

This chain joins TRBV2 and TRBJ1-1; the match to TRBD1 covers 8 bases. V shed 5 bases and J 2 bases; nucleotides not matched to a gene: 19. CDR3 length equals 19 residues. Germline V gene data show CDR1 as SNHLY and CDR2 as FYNNEI. The CDR3 region is CASSQSAPQGAGYNTEAFF. CDR3 in DNA: TGTGCCAGCAGTCAGTCTGCTCCCCAGGGGGCCGGGTACAACACTGAAGCTTTCTTT.

This chain connects TRBV19 to TRBJ2-1; perhaps TRBD2 as D (6 bases). This CDR3 is built from 15 residues. Germline V gene lookup returns CDR1 LNHDA and CDR2 SQIVND (reference sequence). The V end was cut by 0 bases, the J end by 4 bases, with 10 bases between. The CDR3 DNA reads TGTGCCAGTAGTATAGATGGAGGGATATACAATGAGCAGTTCTTC. Translation gives CASSIDGGIYNEQFF. The full variable domain, rest sourced from reference TRBV19 and TRBJ2-1, is DGGITQSPKYLFRKEGQNVTLSCEQNLNHDAMYWYRQDPGQGLRLIYYSQIVNDFQKGDIAEGYSVSREKKESFPLTVTSAQKNPTAFYLCASSIDGGIYNEQFFGPGTRLTVL.

This clone was seen a handful of times. The chain uses TRBV19 and TRBJ1-1; D uncertain. Germline V gene sequence: CDR1 LNHDA, CDR2 SQIVND (reference sequence). Trimming removed 9 bases at V and 5 bases at J, with 16 bases between. There are 13 residues in the CDR3. In nucleotides, the CDR3 is TGTGCCAGCACCGAGCGGGGTTGGACTGAAGCTTTCTTT. Residues: CASTERGWTEAFF. The full variable domain, with the rest looked up from reference TRBV19 and TRBJ1-1, is DGGITQSPKYLFRKEGQNVTLSCEQNLNHDAMYWYRQDPGQGLRLIYYSQIVNDFQKGDIAEGYSVSREKKESFPLTVTSAQKNPTAFYLCASTERGWTEAFFGQGTRLTVV.

This clone was observed a handful of times. This chain joins TRBV7-2 and TRBJ1-5; D not certain. Deletions cut 5 bases from V and 3 bases from J, with 8 bases between. The CDR3 covers 13 residues. In germline, CDR1 is SGHTA, CDR2 FQGNSA. The CDR3 loop reads CASSTKANQPQHF. CDR3 bases: TGTGCCAGCAGCACGAAAGCCAATCAGCCCCAGCATTTT.